This T cell receptor beta chain was recorded in a study of T cells after yellow fever vaccination. The J segment lost 7 bases and the V segment lost 5 bases, leaving 8 bases of the junction unmatched. The CDR3 is made up of 15 amino acids. UMIs and a universal primer site were added when TCR cDNA was made by 5'RACE template switching. TCRdb reprocessed the 5' RACE reads with MiXCR, giving one entry per CDR3 protein. In the table there are over 35,000 distinct CDR3 sequences, over 5.5% of which are singletons. Study results and caveats: High-abundance clonotypes from the bulk population could contaminate FACS-sorted repertoires. Weaker in magnitude, the secondary response showed a faster peak on day 5 versus 15. Most primary-vaccination clones recurred post-booster (approximately 96% CD4, about 90% CD8).

The chain has TRBV12-3 or TRBV12-4 and TRBJ1-4, with 9 bases lining up with TRBD1. This material consisted of PBMCs, either bulk or a sorted T-cell subset (CD4+, CD8+, memory, or dextramer-sorted; not recorded which), taken 45 days after the yellow fever booster vaccination. The receptor comes from a man aged 25 to 40 who received the YFV17D yellow fever vaccine. CDR3 region: CASSQRQGGSEKLFF. The CDR3 DNA sequence: TGTGCCAGCAGTCAGCGACAGGGGGGAAGTGAAAAACTGTTTTTT.